This TCR beta chain was documented in a study of blood T cell repertoires in COVID-19. Across the whole study: Italy, Spain and the United States were the sources of the convalescent and acute COVID-19 samples. PBMCs, B-cell-depleted T cells, or T cells were the source of the cDNA or gDNA that made up the material.

Under the authors' procedure: Estimation of nucleated cell counts was performed using reference gene primer amplification. Assay: immunoSEQ multiplex PCR; the TCRdb copy retains only in-frame clones and omits some. That table gives V, J and clone size, and the DNA gave D and trimming. The sample shows 110,000 or so clones, roughly 80% of them seen only once. The CDR3 runs to 14 residues. The J segment lost 6 bases and the V segment lost 3 bases, leaving 7 bases of the junction unmatched. Per the germline V gene, CDR1 is SGHTA and CDR2 is FQGNSA. The sequence derives from a man over 45 with acute or convalescent COVID-19. Sequenced sample: peripheral blood. The chain employs TRBV7-2 and TRBJ1-2; the match to TRBD1 covers 7 bases. The CDR3: CASSFPTGTHGYTF. The CDR3 DNA sequence: TGTGCCAGCAGCTTCCCGACAGGGACCCATGGCTACACCTTC.